Shown below are 32 T cell receptor beta chains from a single sample sequenced in a study of post-analysis software for immune sequencing data. Study-level findings and limits: With TRBV5-6, TRBV5-1 and TRBV20-1 included, about five TRBV segments were more frequent in patients than in controls.

The library was made from cDNA and included unique molecular identifiers. Each CDR3 protein is one row after TCRdb ran MiXCR on the PCR reads. The top ten hold around 5.9% of the sample, which has more than 500,000 distinct CDR3 sequences, around a third seen once. Their antigens are not known. Sequenced sample: blood. These receptors were collected from a girl aged 2-17 years with multiple sclerosis.

Details on this clonotype: One junction end does not reproduce the germline sequence, and a read error may be involved. The chain carries TRBV24-1 and TRBJ2-1, with D unclear. This CDR3 contains 14 residues. CDR1 and CDR2 (germline): KGHDR, SFDVKD. The CDR3 nucleotides are TGTGCCACCTGTGACTCTTCGGTAAACAATGAGCAGTTCTTC. Translating it yields CATCDSSVNNEQFF.

The chain employs TRBV25-1 and TRBJ2-5, with D tentatively TRBD1 (5 bases). The CDR3 is 14 amino acids. Trimming cost V 0 bases and J 1 base, with 6 bases left between them. The germline V gene encodes CDR1 MGHDK and CDR2 SYGVNS. The CDR3 region has the DNA TGTGCCAGCAGTGAATACAGGGTCCAAGAGACCCAGTACTTC. Encoded protein: CASSEYRVQETQYF. The full variable domain, rest sourced from reference TRBV25-1 and TRBJ2-5, is EADIYQTPRYLVIGTGKKITLECSQTMGHDKMYWYQQDPGMELHLIHYSYGVNSTEKGDLSSESTVSRIRTEHFPLTLESARPSHTSQYLCASSEYRVQETQYFGPGTRLLVL.

This clonotype has a handful of counts. The V and J genes are TRBV10-3 and TRBJ2-1; 8 bases match TRBD1. The V gene end was trimmed by 6 bases and the J gene end by 6 bases; junction bases not matched to a gene: 4. CDR3 size: 13 residues. Germline V gene lookup returns CDR1 ENHRY and CDR2 SYGVKD. The CDR3 here is CAIRDRAVNEQFF. Written as DNA, the CDR3 is TGTGCCATCAGGGACAGGGCGGTCAATGAGCAGTTCTTC.

This clonotype counts as medium-sized. The rearrangement joins TRBV20-1 to TRBJ2-1, with D perhaps being TRBD1 or TRBD2 (5 bases each). The V and J ends lost 4 bases and 0 bases respectively, with 19 bases between them. This CDR3 has 17 residues. Germline loops: CDR1 DFQATT, CDR2 SNEGSKA (reference sequence). The CDR3: CSATPTTGPGSYNEQFF. DNA of the CDR3: TGCAGTGCTACTCCGACAACGGGGCCGGGCTCCTACAATGAGCAGTTCTTC.

This clonotype was picked up a small number of times. The CDR3: CASSFGRTPGVNQETQYF. For the CDR3, the DNA is TGTGCCAGCAGCTTCGGCAGAACGCCCGGGGTCAACCAAGAGACCCAGTACTTC. J is TRBJ2-5 and V is TRBV7-8; tentatively, D is TRBD2 (5 bases). CDR1 and CDR2 from the germline V gene are SGHVS and FQNEAQ. This CDR3 is built from 18 residues. V was trimmed by 3 bases and J by 0 bases, leaving 20 bases between them.

This chain joins TRBV7-9 and TRBJ2-3; D tentatively reads TRBD1 or TRBD2 (5 bases each). This CDR3 is built from 14 residues. Trimming removed 5 bases from V and 2 bases from J, with 11 bases in between. CDR1 is SEHNR and CDR2 is FQNEAQ in the germline V gene (reference sequence). The CDR3 sequence is CASSHGAYTDTQYF. Written as DNA, the CDR3 is TGTGCCAGCAGCCACGGGGCGTACACAGATACGCAGTATTTT.

The J gene is TRBJ2-3, the V gene TRBV20-1, with 9 bases fitting TRBD2. Germline CDR1 DFQATT, CDR2 SNEGSKA (reference sequence). This CDR3 contains 15 residues. V trimming: 6 bases; J trimming: 2 bases; junction bases outside the gene matches: 9. The CDR3 reads CSARGGARVTDTQYF. For the CDR3, the DNA is TGCAGTGCGCGCGGGGGGGCCCGGGTCACAGATACGCAGTATTTT.

J is TRBJ1-1 and V is TRBV19; the D is unclear. This CDR3 spans 12 amino acids. V lost 9 bases to trimming and J lost 4 bases, with 12 bases between them. Germline CDR1 LNHDA, CDR2 SQIVND (reference sequence). The CDR3 bases are TGTGCCAGCGGACGAGAGAGCACTGAAGCTTTCTTT. Translation: CASGRESTEAFF.

This clonotype came up many times. The rearrangement links TRBV7-2 to TRBJ2-1, with 8 bases that match TRBD2. Germline trimming cut 7 bases from V and 0 bases from J; bases unmatched to any gene: 17. This CDR3 is 19 amino acids long. The germline CDR1 and CDR2 sequences are SGHTA and FQGNSA. The CDR3 bases are TGTGCCAGCACCCCCGAGGGCGGGGGGATACTTAGCTCCTACAATGAGCAGTTCTTC. Its protein product is CASTPEGGGILSSYNEQFF.

This clonotype occurred a few times. The rearrangement uses TRBV6-5 and TRBJ2-7; 11 positions match TRBD1. V shed 6 bases, J shed 4 bases, and the junction held 8 bases outside the gene matches. Germline-derived CDR1 and CDR2 are MNHEY and SVGAGI. This CDR3 comprises 15 residues. The CDR3 DNA reads TGTGCCAGCAGGTACCGGGACAGGGGGATTTACGAGCAGTACTTC. Protein: CASRYRDRGIYEQYF.

This chain uses TRBV4-1 with TRBJ1-1, with a weak D call TRBD1 (5 bases). This CDR3 region has 15 residues. V was trimmed by 3 bases and J by 5 bases, leaving 16 bases between them. The germline CDR1 and CDR2 sequences are MGHRA and YSYEKL. The CDR3 region has the DNA TGCGCCAGCAGCCAGGGAGGGGCGGTCGGGACTGAAGCTTTCTTT. Residues: CASSQGGAVGTEAFF.

This clonotype came up a few times. The chain couples TRBV29-1 to TRBJ1-2, with 7 bases aligning to TRBD1. The trim removed 6 bases at V and 3 bases at J, leaving 7 bases unmatched. Germline V lookup: CDR1 SQVTM, CDR2 ANQGSEA. The CDR3 has 13 amino acids. In nucleotides, the CDR3 is TGCAGCGTAGGTCAGGGGGAGGACTATGGCTACACCTTC. Amino acids: CSVGQGEDYGYTF.

The sample holds a few counts of this clonotype. The chain employs TRBV11-2 and TRBJ2-5, with D maybe TRBD2 (6 bases). The ends were cut back, 4 bases at V and 4 bases at J, with 16 bases in the middle. This CDR3 spans 15 amino acids. Per the germline V gene, CDR1 is SGHAT and CDR2 is FQNNGV. CDR3 sequence reads: CASSSLDYLRETQYF. The CDR3 DNA reads TGTGCCAGCAGCTCGCTGGACTATTTGAGAGAGACCCAGTACTTC.

As to this clonotype: An end of the junction does not agree with germline; a read error may underlie this. This rearrangement joins TRBV20-1 to TRBJ2-3, with 8 bases matching TRBD2. The CDR3 runs 13 residues. CDR1 is DFQATT and CDR2 is SNEGSKA in the germline V gene (reference sequence). The CDR3 region is CSARPGLVDAQYF. CDR3 nucleotide sequence: TGCAGTGCTCGCCCGGGACTAGTAGATGCGCAGTATTTT.

The gene calls are TRBV13 and TRBJ2-3; 9 bases fit TRBD2. The CDR3 spans 15 residues. J gave up 4 bases and V 1 base, and 3 bases lay outside the gene matches. Germline CDR1 and CDR2: PRHDT and FYEKMQ (reference sequence). Here the CDR3 reads CASSLEGLASDTQYF. CDR3 DNA sequence: TGTGCCAGCAGCTTAGAAGGACTAGCGTCAGATACGCAGTATTTT.

This clonotype was seen repeatedly, ten times or more. CDR3 residues: CATSDLNNYNEQFF. The CDR3 DNA sequence: TGTGCCACCAGTGATTTAAACAACTACAATGAGCAGTTCTTC. The chain employs TRBV24-1 and TRBJ2-1; no clear D. CDR3 length: 14 amino acids. Trimming stripped 1 base from V and 3 bases from J, with 6 bases between. Germline V gene lookup returns CDR1 KGHDR and CDR2 SFDVKD.

The chain couples TRBV6-5 to TRBJ1-2; weak D call: TRBD1 (5 bases). Germline CDR1 is MNHEY and CDR2 is SVGAGI. There are 13 residues in the CDR3. V lost 6 bases and J 8 bases, leaving 16 bases between the germline ends. The CDR3 DNA follows: TGTGCCAGCAGCCGAGGGGCCAGGAACGGCTACACCTTC. Amino acids: CASSRGARNGYTF.

This clonotype came up a few times. The V and J genes are TRBV5-1 and TRBJ2-3; 8 bases agree with TRBD1. The V gene's germline CDR1 is SGHRS and CDR2 YFSETQ. J lost 2 bases, V lost 0 bases, and 5 bases had no gene match. This CDR3 has 16 residues. CDR3 protein: CASSLEDRAYTDTQYF. The CDR3 coding sequence is TGCGCCAGCAGCTTGGAGGACAGGGCGTACACAGATACGCAGTATTTT.

V and J are TRBV5-4 and TRBJ2-1, with 8 positions matching TRBD2. Germline-derived CDR1 and CDR2 are SGHNT and YYREEE (reference sequence). J lost 5 bases, V lost 0 bases, and 4 bases had no gene match. This CDR3 has 15 residues. CDR3 loop: CASSLVSGGHNEQFF. The CDR3 DNA is TGTGCCAGCAGCTTGGTGAGCGGGGGCCACAATGAGCAGTTCTTC.

In this sample, this clonotype turned up a few times. V and J are TRBV20-1 and TRBJ1-1, with D possibly matching TRBD1 (5 bases). Germline lookup yields CDR1 DFQATT and CDR2 SNEGSKA (reference sequence). V lost 0 bases and J 1 base, leaving 12 bases between the germline ends. The CDR3 consists of 15 residues. In DNA form, the CDR3 reads TGCAGTGCTAGAGATCCCAGGGTCTCGAACACTGAAGCTTTCTTT. It is translated as CSARDPRVSNTEAFF.

J is TRBJ1-2 and V is TRBV29-1; no reliable D call. The CDR3 spans 13 residues. CDR1 and CDR2 (germline): SQVTM, ANQGSEA. Trimming removed 3 bases from V and 2 bases from J, with 10 bases in between. CDR3 nucleotides: TGCAGCGTTGATTTTGGGTCAAACTATGGCTACACCTTC. It encodes CSVDFGSNYGYTF.

V usage is TRBV3-1 and J usage is TRBJ1-1; 7 bases line up with TRBD1. The CDR3 has 14 amino acids. Unmatched junction bases numbered 3, after V lost 4 bases and J lost 1 base. CDR1 is LGHDT, CDR2 YNNKEL, per germline (reference sequence). The CDR3, as DNA: TGTGCCAGCAGCCTGCGGGACAGGAACACTGAAGCTTTCTTT. Protein product: CASSLRDRNTEAFF. Full variable domain (remainder filled in from reference TRBV3-1 and TRBJ1-1): DTAVSQTPKYLVTQMGNDKSIKCEQNLGHDTMYWYKQDSKKFLKIMFSYNNKELIINETVPNRFSPKSPDKAHLNLHINSLELGDSAVYFCASSLRDRNTEAFFGQGTRLTVV.

The chain recombines TRBV24-1 with TRBJ2-5; 9 nucleotides line up with TRBD1. Trimming cost V 2 bases and J 5 bases; bases outside gene matches: 5. CDR1 is KGHDR and CDR2 is SFDVKD in the germline V gene. The CDR3 contains 15 residues. The CDR3 here is CATSDSGTGTETQYF. The DNA for the CDR3 is TGTGCCACCAGTGATTCCGGGACAGGGACGGAGACCCAGTACTTC.

This clonotype was counted only a few times. This chain uses TRBV4-1 with TRBJ2-3; the D is unclear. Per germline, CDR1 MGHRA and CDR2 YSYEKL. Trimming pared 0 bases from V and 0 bases from J, leaving 7 bases between. There are 15 residues in the CDR3. CDR3 nucleotide sequence: TGCGCCAGCAGCCAAGAGGGCTTCAGCACAGATACGCAGTATTTT. Translation: CASSQEGFSTDTQYF.

V usage is TRBV29-1 and J usage is TRBJ2-1; 8 positions agree with TRBD2. CDR3 length equals 15 residues. V shed 7 bases and J 2 bases; nucleotides not matched to a gene: 10. Germline V gives CDR1 SQVTM, CDR2 ANQGSEA. Written as DNA, the CDR3 is TGCAGCGCCGCGCGCGGGGGGTCCGCCTACAATGAGCAGTTCTTC. This sequence encodes CSAARGGSAYNEQFF.

J is TRBJ2-5 and V is TRBV7-2; a possible D gene is TRBD1 (6 bases). Germline V gene sequence: CDR1 SGHTA, CDR2 FQGNSA. Trimming took 6 bases from V and 1 from J, leaving 15 bases between them. The CDR3 runs 15 residues. The CDR3 bases are TGTGCCAGCAGACAAGAGACGACAGGCCAAGAGACCCAGTACTTC. Translated, it gives CASRQETTGQETQYF.

The V gene is TRBV5-1, the J gene TRBJ2-2, with 7 bases fitting TRBD1. CDR3 length equals 15 residues. Germline-derived CDR1 and CDR2 are SGHRS and YFSETQ. After removal of 2 bases from V and 3 bases from J, the junction contained 4 bases not matched to a gene. The CDR3 loop is CASSFNRGDTGELFF. Here the CDR3 DNA reads TGCGCCAGCAGCTTTAACAGGGGCGACACCGGGGAGCTGTTTTTT.

In DNA, the CDR3 is TGTGCCAGCAGCCGGACTAGCGGATACAATGAGCAGTTCTTC. This translates into CASSRTSGYNEQFF. This sequence joins TRBV4-2 and TRBJ2-1; TRBD2 aligns across 10 bases. Germline CDR1 reads LGHNA; CDR2 reads YNFKEQ. J gave up 4 bases and V 4 bases, and 1 base lay outside the gene matches. The CDR3 contains 14 residues.

The chain employs TRBV27 and TRBJ2-3, with 7 bases aligning to TRBD2. Germline-derived CDR1 and CDR2 are MNHEY and SMNVEV (reference sequence). The ends lost 0 bases at V and 1 base at J; junction bases unmatched: 10. CDR3 length: 18 amino acids. CDR3 coding DNA: TGTGCCAGCAGTTTATCGATGGTAGGGACTATGGGCACAGATACGCAGTATTTT. It encodes CASSLSMVGTMGTDTQYF.

J is TRBJ1-2 and V is TRBV12-3 or TRBV12-4; 8 nucleotides line up with TRBD1. The CDR3 spans 16 residues. Trimming cost V 6 bases and J 3 bases; bases outside gene matches: 12. This chain's CDR3 is CASSRSSTGAYYGYTF. In DNA, the CDR3 is TGTGCCAGCAGCAGATCCTCGACAGGGGCCTACTATGGCTACACCTTC.

This clonotype was observed a few times. This rearrangement joins TRBV7-6 to TRBJ1-6; D call uncertain. V lost 3 bases, J lost 0 bases, and 9 bases lay in between. Germline V gene data show CDR1 as SGHVS and CDR2 as FNYEAQ. The CDR3 loop spans 16 amino acids. The CDR3 DNA is TGTGCCAGCAGCTTTACTGCGAGCTCCTATAATTCACCCCTCCACTTT. Its protein product is CASSFTASSYNSPLHF.

This clonotype was found a few times. This chain connects TRBV10-3 to TRBJ1-4; 7 nucleotides agree with TRBD1. The CDR3 loop spans 14 amino acids. The germline CDR1 and CDR2 sequences are ENHRY and SYGVKD. V lost 6 bases to trimming and J lost 8 bases; unmatched junction nucleotides: 9. This CDR3 is CAISPTGEGEKLFF. The CDR3, as DNA: TGTGCCATCAGCCCTACAGGGGAAGGAGAAAAACTGTTTTTT.